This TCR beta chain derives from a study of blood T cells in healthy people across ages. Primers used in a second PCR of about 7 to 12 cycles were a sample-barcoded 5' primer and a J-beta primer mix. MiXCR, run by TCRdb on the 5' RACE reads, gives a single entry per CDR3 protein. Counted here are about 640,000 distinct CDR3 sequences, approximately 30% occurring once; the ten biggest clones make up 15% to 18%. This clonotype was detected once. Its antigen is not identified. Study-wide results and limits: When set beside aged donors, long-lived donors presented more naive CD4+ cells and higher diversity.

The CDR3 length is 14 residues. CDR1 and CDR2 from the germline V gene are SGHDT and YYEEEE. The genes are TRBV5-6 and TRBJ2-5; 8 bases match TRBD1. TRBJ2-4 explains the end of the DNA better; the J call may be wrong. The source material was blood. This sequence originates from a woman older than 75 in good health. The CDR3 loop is CASSLSGQGHIQYF. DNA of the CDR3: TGTGCCAGCAGCTTGTCAGGACAGGGACACATTCAGTACTTC.